This T cell receptor (beta chain) was identified in a study of control samples from healthy donors and cancer patients. CDR3 length: 17 amino acids. Here immunoSEQ multiplex PCR was the method, and the copy in TCRdb shows in-frame clones only, minus some. In the table there are about 82,000 clones, roughly 86% of which are singletons. This chain links TRBV12-2 with TRBJ1-5. TRBV12-2 is listed as a pseudogene. This receptor was taken from a middle-aged man in good health. The sequenced sample was blood. CDR3 protein: CASRPLSRRFSNQPQHF. The CDR3 DNA reads TGTGCAAGTCGTCCCCTATCTCGGCGGTTTAGCAATCAGCCCCAGCATTTT.